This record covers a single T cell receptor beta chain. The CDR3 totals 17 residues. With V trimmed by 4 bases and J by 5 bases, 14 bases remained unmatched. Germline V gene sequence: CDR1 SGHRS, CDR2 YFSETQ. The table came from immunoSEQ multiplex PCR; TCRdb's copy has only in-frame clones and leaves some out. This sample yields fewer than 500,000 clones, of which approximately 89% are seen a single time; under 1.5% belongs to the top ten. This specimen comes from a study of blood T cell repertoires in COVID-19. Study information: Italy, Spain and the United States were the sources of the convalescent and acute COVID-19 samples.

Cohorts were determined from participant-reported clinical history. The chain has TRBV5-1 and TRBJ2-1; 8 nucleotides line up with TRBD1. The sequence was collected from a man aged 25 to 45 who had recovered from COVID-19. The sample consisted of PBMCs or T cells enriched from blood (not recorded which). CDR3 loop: CASSIGQGGLTDNEQFF. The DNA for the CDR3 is TGCGCCAGCAGCATCGGACAGGGAGGCCTAACAGACAATGAGCAGTTCTTC.